This TCR beta chain was identified in a study of control samples from healthy donors and cancer patients. Sequencing used immunoSEQ multiplex PCR; TCRdb keeps in-frame clones, though not all of them. The table lists around 110,000 clones, more than 75% of them singletons. The source material was blood. This clonotype was sampled from a woman between 65 and 79 years old in good health.

DNA of the CDR3: TGTGCCAGCAGCCCGAGGGGTGGTGAAAAACTGTTTTTT. Its protein product is CASSPRGGEKLFF. The rearrangement links TRBV12-3 or TRBV12-4 to TRBJ1-4; D might be TRBD1 (5 bases). CDR3 length equals 13 residues. Trimming cost V 6 bases and J 7 bases, with 12 bases left between them.